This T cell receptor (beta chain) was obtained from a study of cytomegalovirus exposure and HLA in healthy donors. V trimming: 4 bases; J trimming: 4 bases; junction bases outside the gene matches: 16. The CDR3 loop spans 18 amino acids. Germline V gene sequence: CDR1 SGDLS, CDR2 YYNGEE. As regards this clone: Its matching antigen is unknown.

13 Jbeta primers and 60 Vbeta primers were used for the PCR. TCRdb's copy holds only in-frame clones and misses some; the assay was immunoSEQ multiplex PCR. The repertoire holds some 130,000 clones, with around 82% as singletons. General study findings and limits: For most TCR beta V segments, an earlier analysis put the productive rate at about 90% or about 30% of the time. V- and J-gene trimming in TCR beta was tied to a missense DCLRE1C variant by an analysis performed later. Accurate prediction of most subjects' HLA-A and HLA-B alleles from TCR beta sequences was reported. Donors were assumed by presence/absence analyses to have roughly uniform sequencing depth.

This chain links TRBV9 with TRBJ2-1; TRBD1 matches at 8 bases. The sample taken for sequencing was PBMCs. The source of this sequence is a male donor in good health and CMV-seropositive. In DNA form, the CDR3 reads TGTGCCAGCAGCCTCGGCGGGACAGGCTTAAGGGGGTACAATGAGCAGTTCTTC. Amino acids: CASSLGGTGLRGYNEQFF. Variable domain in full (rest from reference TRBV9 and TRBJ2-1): DSGVTQTPKHLITATGQRVTLRCSPRSGDLSVYWYQQSLDQGLQFLIQYYNGEERAKGNILERFSAQQFPDLHSELNLSSLELGDSALYFCASSLGGTGLRGYNEQFFGPGTRLTVL.